This TCR beta chain appears in the sequencing data of a study of PD-1 blockade in classical Hodgkin lymphoma. Study-wide points: Lower baseline TCR diversity marked trial partial responders and progressors. CD4+ but not CD8+ TCR diversity rose significantly by C4D1. Relapsed/refractory patients reportedly had lower baseline diversity than newly diagnosed patients.

Remarks on this clone: The antigen remains unidentified.

Time point given: cycle 4 day 1 (C4D1), after 6 weeks of nivolumab. The patients all showed relapse after autologous stem cell transplantation, while their brentuximab vedotin exposure varied. Purification of CD4+ T cells from thawed PBMCs was achieved by magnetic negative selection. Best outcomes ranged across complete response, partial response and progressive disease. Profiling relied on immunoSEQ multiplex PCR, and the TCRdb table lists in-frame clones only, not all of them. The table has 10,000 to 15,000 clones, about 80% seen once. The germline V gene has CDR1 LNHNV and CDR2 YYDKDF (reference sequence). Trimming removed 3 bases from V and 4 bases from J, with 18 bases in between. The CDR3 totals 16 residues.

This sequence originates from a human donor with classical Hodgkin lymphoma. The chain recombines TRBV15 with TRBJ1-2; D might be TRBD1 (6 bases). The starting material was CD4+ T cells from blood, obtained before the fourth cycle of nivolumab. The CDR3 sequence is CATSRAQGTDPYGYTF. The CDR3 nucleotides are TGTGCCACCAGCAGGGCCCAGGGGACGGACCCCTATGGCTACACCTTC.